This T cell receptor beta chain was captured in a study of blood T cells in healthy people across ages (dated by TCRdb to the mid-2010s). For the study in its entirety: In model experiments, template switching captured about one uniquely barcoded TCR beta cDNA molecule for every two T cells. To avoid experimental bias, donors of different ages were spread randomly across the sequencing lanes. The donors were split into four age groups: young (average about 15 years), middle-aged (39), aged (about 62) and long-lived (over 80). Two additional independent replicas of 1 million unique cDNA reads from the same blood draw were analyzed for two donors (one aged 18 to 30 and one aged 80 or older). To track age-related changes in TCR beta repertoire diversity, the study relied on deep sequencing normalized with unique cDNA molecular identifiers.

The CDR3 covers 16 residues, taking in both the cysteine and the phenylalanine. Of all the DNA, just the CDR3 is kept, 48 bases in frame from base 1. V loses 7 bases of germline sequence and J loses 0 bases, and the interval between the two ends is 19 bases. The germline V gene gives CDR1 as SGHDT and CDR2 as YYEEEE. The paper as a whole reports these results and caveats: Because profiling used bulk unsorted PBMCs, naive and antigen-experienced compartments could not be compared conclusively. Compared with the aged group, more naive CD4+ T cells, fewer expanded clones and increased TCR diversity were shown by the long-lived group, suggesting age selection. Observed TCR beta diversity per million T cells fell roughly linearly with age, and a significant reduction was already apparent by age around 39. The percentage of naive T cells measured by flow cytometry correlated strongly with observed TCR beta diversity. Estimates of total diversity based on one million sequenced T cells were considered lower bounds and underestimates. Because donor CMV infection status was unknown, age-related changes in expanded clonotypes were potentially confounded.

Donors were 30 to 45 systemically healthy Caucasian individuals from Russia aged about 6 to 100 years. Around 10 milliliters of peripheral blood were collected from each donor into EDTA-treated Vacutainer tubes. PBMCs were isolated by Ficoll-Paque density-gradient centrifugation, with at least 7 million obtained per sample. Total RNA, at least 6 micrograms per sample, was extracted from PBMCs with Trizol reagent. For every donor, flow cytometry on a PBMC aliquot measured the percentage of naive CD45RAhigh/CD27high T cells. A remark on this clonotype: It lacks a known antigen. Base qualities are missing; no much larger clone stands one base away.

Library preparation employed 5' RACE. The sequencing machine was an Illumina HiSeq 2500. The second PCR ran for roughly 6 to 11 cycles and used a J-beta primer mix along with a sample-barcoded 5' primer. A template-switch 5' adaptor carrying 12 random nucleotides introduced a unique molecular identifier onto each TCR beta cDNA molecule. At least 2.5 million CDR3-containing paired-end reads were obtained from each sample. First-strand cDNA synthesis was performed from all RNA using the Mint cDNA synthesis kit, with priming by a TRBC-specific oligonucleotide. All cDNA was treated with uracil-DNA glycosylase and then went through a first 18-cycle PCR with the universal primers M1SS and BC2_uni_R. In the source study's methods: For normalization, 1 million high-quality reads were randomly selected from each sample, with every read carrying a distinct molecular identifier. Reads sharing molecular identifiers were discarded rather than binned into consensus sequences. MiTCR, run with a Q25 quality threshold and the strictest error-elimination algorithm, handled CDR3 identification, clonotype clustering and error correction. A nonparametric unseen species model using Euler transformation provided a lower-bound estimate of total TCR beta diversity. Using fastp trimming at Q25 and MiXCR clonotype assembly, TCRdb reanalyzed the public sequencing data and kept in-frame beta chains. Each CDR3 protein appears once, grouped with its most common genes and DNA. The V and J calls follow TCRdb's processing rather than the paper's. For this sample there are 1.6 million or so distinct CDR3 sequences; 34% appear just once. The ten largest clonotypes hold 11% of the sample.

The V gene is TRBV5-6 and the J gene is TRBJ2-5, and perhaps TRBD1 as D gene, on 6 matching bases. Sequenced: blood. The receptor comes from a woman aged 25 to 39 in good health. The DNA sequence reads TGTGCCAGCTCCTACCTTGGCCAGGGGAACCAAGAGACCCAGTACTTC. This translates into CASSYLGQGNQETQYF.